This T cell receptor (beta chain) is drawn from a study of cytomegalovirus exposure and HLA in healthy donors (dated by TCRdb to 2016 to 2017). Some background on the complete study: An earlier analysis of 587 of the donors reported 250 to 300 Gb of sequence data and around 100 million unique TCR beta sequences obtained from about 200 million T cells. The study aimed to test whether signatures of past pathogen exposure could be identified by cataloging public T cell receptors. Donor age, sex, ethnicity and CMV serostatus were compiled together with the repertoire data. Among about 370 genotyped donors of the cohort, an average of approximately 240,000 unique TCR beta nucleotide sequences was sequenced per donor, of which about 18% were non-productive. Several DR-DQ haplotypes were handled as single units for association and clustering, since linkage in the cohort was strong. The study used immunosequencing to profile the T cell repertoires of 670 or so subjects and linked those repertoires to cytomegalovirus serostatus. A later analysis re-examined previously published TCR beta repertoires from just over 650 donors and added high-resolution HLA genotyping to investigate patterns of TCR occurrence. HLA typing covered class I and class II loci at four-digit resolution. The number of typed donors differed by locus: about 620-640 for A, B, C, DRB1 and DQB1; 522 for DQA1; 606 for DPA1; and around 490 for DPB1. In the later analysis, no new phenotypic data were used to find candidate immune exposures; instead, reliance was placed on TCR beta sequences and their occurrence across donors. Besides the first cohort of hundreds of subjects, a separate validation cohort made up of 120 different subjects was used. Of the 300 to 450 genotyped donors, 81% were placed in the genetic ancestry cluster associated with self-reported Caucasian donors. All discovery cohort repertoires had been generated on a single sequencing platform. High-throughput TCR immunosequencing, statistical association of individual TCRs with disease status, and machine learning were combined to predict cytomegalovirus infection status. A later genetic analysis used genome-wide SNP genotypes for about 65% of the 666 donors, treating that subset as a discovery cohort. An early release that covered around 590 HLA-typed donors contained approximately 300 gigabases of sequencing data and tens of millions of unique TCR sequences. In an earlier analysis of 500 to 650 of the donors, high-throughput TCR beta sequencing was used to judge whether each TCR beta V gene segment behaved as functional or pseudogenic. Study-wide findings and limitations: In an earlier analysis of fewer than 700 of the donors, most TCR beta V segments appeared in productive rearrangements about 90% or about 30% of the time, broadly matching IMGT annotations. Most CMV-associated TCR beta chains appeared to be HLA-restricted in a later analysis, and the HLA associations seemed to be driven largely by CMV exposure. A further reported finding was that TCR beta sequences accurately predicted the HLA-A and HLA-B alleles for most subjects in the first cohort. Presence/absence analyses assumed roughly uniform sequencing depth across donors, an assumption that may not hold. A later genetic analysis reported fewer N-insertions in productive TCRs among donors in an Asian-associated ancestry cluster than the roughly 700-donor mean. Immune exposure information for the cohort was limited to CMV serostatus. Linkage disequilibrium might explain the correlated functional status among segregating V segments, but an unknown experimental factor could not be excluded. Some IMGT-functional V segments, including TRBV6-2 and TRBV6-3, could not be distinguished by the 87-base-pair reads and were therefore excluded. In a later genetic analysis, a missense DCLRE1C variant was associated with V-gene and J-gene trimming of TCR beta chains, and the association was replicated in an independent cohort. Specific HLA alleles were associated with 16,951 TCR beta sequences at a false discovery rate of 0.05 in a later analysis. In a later analysis, HLA-associated TCR beta chains were found to be more clonally expanded and to have lower generation probabilities than equally common non-associated chains. Most TCR sequences were seen in very few donors, while some public TCRs were found in many individuals. HLA typing was unavailable for some donors at each locus, so association tests used only the typed subset. The authors suggested that the approach could potentially be extended to other disease states and immunological phenotypes. A group of highly shared sequence variants was considered likely to be a technical artifact of the sequencing pipeline. The study gave a list of under 200 TCR beta chains associated with cytomegalovirus. A later analysis found that TCR association rates varied across HLA loci, with DRB1 alleles showing the most associated TCRs and HLA-C alleles the fewest. Several of the top co-occurrence clusters appeared to be linked to parvovirus B19, influenza, CMV and Epstein-Barr virus, according to a later analysis. In vitro tests confirmed that three of the cytomegalovirus-associated TCR beta chains recognize cytomegalovirus antigens. Because counts were too low, seventeen rarely observed V segments, including chromosome 9 orphons, were left out of the earlier analysis of some 600 of the donors. Cytomegalovirus status was reported to be diagnosed by the classifier with high specificity and sensitivity in both the original and validation cohorts. Only TCR beta chains were sequenced in this cohort, and the absence of alpha or paired-chain data limited detectable features. When HLA alleles, especially DR and DQ, strongly co-occurred, TCR associations were difficult to assign to individual alleles.

Reading the germline V gene gives CDR1 MDHEN and CDR2 SYDVKM. V is cut back by 9 bases and J by 2 bases, with 5 bases in the junction unmatched. Spanning cysteine to phenylalanine, the CDR3 consists of 14 amino acids. Only the CDR3 region is kept as DNA, spanning 42 bases read in frame from base 1. Concerning this clone: The antigen it recognizes is unknown. Per-base quality was not reported, and no clone a single base away is much larger than it.

Receptors were amplified or captured by the immunoSEQ multiplex PCR assay. The multiplex PCR relied on a mix of 60 forward primers for TCR Vbeta segments and 13 reverse primers for TCR Jbeta segments. A multiplex PCR assay on genomic DNA amplified the CDR3 region of rearranged TCR beta genes. Amplified TCR beta libraries were sequenced as 87-base-pair reads on the Illumina HiSeq System. As for the original processing: Across the roughly 670 repertoires, a later analysis counted tens of millions of unique TCR beta chains, approximately 10 million of which were shared by at least two donors. To remove PCR and sequencing errors, raw reads were error-corrected and collapsed into unique sequences using a nearest-neighbor algorithm that merged closely related sequences. V, D and J gene segments were assigned by aligning CDR3 sequences to IMGT reference sequences. For a sequence to be retained, at least a six-nucleotide match to both a V gene segment and a J gene segment was required. Rearrangements were called productive when the CDR3 lacked stop codons and stayed in frame with V and J; all others were non-productive. CDR3 was defined according to IMGT convention as the region running from the second conserved V-encoded cysteine to the conserved J-encoded phenylalanine. The earlier analysis of 587 of the donors excluded sequences that lacked an unambiguous match to a single V gene segment. In an earlier analysis of 587 of the donors, a V segment was called functional when productive rearrangements were above 56.7%, and segregating when the standard deviation between donors exceeded 5%. A statistical classification framework was built for diagnosing cytomegalovirus status from the catalog of TCR beta chain sequences. V and J gene assignment, in a later analysis, came from comparing TCR nucleotide sequences with IMGT/GENE-DB human TR gene sequences. The TCRdist pipeline was used in a later analysis to assign CDR3 sequences and most-parsimonious VDJ recombination scenarios. In a later analysis, every TCR beta chain was defined by the combination of its CDR3 amino acid sequence and its V-gene family, and reads without a unique V-gene family were dropped. A later analysis removed 500 to 600 highly shared, low-generation-probability nucleotide sequences to deal with suspected cross-contamination and a sequencing artifact. A later analysis calculated a clonal expansion index for each public chain from normalized within-repertoire ranks of inferred template counts. In a later analysis, generation probabilities were computed with a VDJ recombination model fitted to out-of-frame rearrangements, and the resulting probabilities were checked against IGoR. In a later analysis, TCR-TCR, TCR-HLA and TCR-CMV co-occurrence was scored with hypergeometric tests, and a repertoire-size bias correction was applied to TCR pairs. A later analysis estimated false discovery rates by permuting HLA or CMV assignments 20 times. In a later analysis, co-occurring TCRs were grouped using DBSCAN, with TCRdist sequence similarity added in when clustering inside HLA-allele-positive subsets. Co-occurrence clustering excluded repertoires with fewer than 30,000 or more than 120,000 public chains, plus five with anomalous nucleotide sharing. TCRdb obtained this table from immuneACCESS and retained in-frame rearrangements with V and J assigned. These tables miss some clones; where compared with another copy, unresolved V genes account for less than half of the shortfall, and the remainder is unexplained. V and J calls and clone size follow that table, whereas D and trimming were derived from the DNA. The sample includes 95,000 to 100,000 clones, with 75% observed a single time. The leading ten clones occupy 10% of the sample.

The cohort comprised several hundred healthy bone marrow donors. At the time of sampling, every cohort member was nominally healthy, though immune exposures that went unrecorded were likely present. The donor was CMV seronegative and belonged to the group of over 350 seronegative cohort members. A peripheral blood sample was collected from each donor, and TCR beta sequencing was performed on peripheral blood mononuclear cells. The Qiagen DNeasy Blood Extraction Kit was used to extract genomic DNA from the blood cell samples. This TCR was recovered from a man aged 50 or older in good health and CMV-seronegative. The V gene is TRBV28 and the J gene is TRBJ2-2; 8 bases in between match TRBD2. Material for sequencing was PBMCs. The nucleotide sequence is TGTGCCAGTCAGAGCGGGGGTAACACCGGGGAGCTGTTTTTT. It specifies CASQSGGNTGELFF.